These T cell receptor beta chains were read from a single sample in a study of lymphopenia after photon versus proton radiotherapy. The assay was immunoSEQ multiplex PCR, and TCRdb's table has in-frame clones only and misses some. The sample consists of 20,000 to 25,000 clones, over 90% of them appearing once. The sequences come from peripheral blood, collected from a patient treated with proton-based radiotherapy. The receptors were gathered from a woman in her 70s with pancreatic cancer. Some clones in this sample may be carry-over from other donors' samples. Each CDR3 is given with its conserved first and last residue. The D gene is left open where the match is weak. Clone size is stated in some rows and not others, as once, few, many or a class when expanded.

CDR3	DNA	V	J	D	size
CASSPDKGNSPLHF	TGTGCCAGCAGCCCTGACAAGGGGAATTCACCCCTCCACTTT	TRBV7-9	TRBJ1-6	.	once
CASSGGGSFADTQYF	TGTGCCAGTAGTGGGGGCGGGAGTTTCGCAGATACGCAGTATTTT	TRBV19	TRBJ2-3	.	.
CASSPREQGSGNTIYF	TGTGCCAGCTCACCACGGGAACAGGGCTCTGGAAACACCATATATTTT	TRBV18	TRBJ1-3	.	.
CASSTTGYEQFF	TGTGCCAGCAGCACTACAGGGTATGAGCAGTTCTTC	TRBV7-8	TRBJ2-1	.	.
CASSKHGAEQFF	TGCGCCAGCAGCAAACACGGGGCTGAGCAGTTCTTC	TRBV5-1	TRBJ2-1	.	once
CASLAQSGGYEQYF	TGTGCCAGCCTCGCCCAAAGTGGGGGGTACGAGCAGTACTTC	TRBV7-2	TRBJ2-7	.	.
CAWKVAGPSNQPQHF	TGTGCCTGGAAGGTCGCAGGGCCTTCCAATCAGCCCCAGCATTTT	TRBV30	TRBJ1-5	.	.
CASTVGTYEQYF	TGTGCCAGCACGGTAGGAACCTACGAGCAGTACTTC	TRBV7-9	TRBJ2-7	.	.
CASSPRPLSDTQYF	TGCGCCAGCAGCCCTAGGCCGTTGTCAGATACGCAGTATTTT	TRBV5-1	TRBJ2-3	.	.
CASSPLQGEKLFF	TGTGCCAGCTCACCACTCCAAGGGGAAAAACTGTTTTTT	TRBV18	TRBJ1-4	.	.
CASSAGSPHGYTF	TGTGCCAGCAGTGCAGGGAGCCCCCATGGCTACACCTTC	TRBV6-5	TRBJ1-2	.	.
CASSLGGGYNEQFF	TGCGCCAGCAGCTTGGGTGGCGGCTACAATGAGCAGTTCTTC	TRBV5-1	TRBJ2-1	.	.
CASSLGGTGGKTAETQYF	TGCGCCAGCAGCTTGGGTGGGACAGGGGGTAAAACGGCGGAGACCCAGTACTTC	TRBV5-1	TRBJ2-5	TRBD1	once
CATRRLRDTEAFF	TGTGCCACCAGAAGGCTTAGGGACACTGAAGCTTTCTTT	TRBV19	TRBJ1-1	.	few
CASSAGTHVNSPLHF	TGTGCCAGTAGTGCCGGGACACACGTTAATTCACCCCTCCACTTT	TRBV19	TRBJ1-6	.	.
CASSPRGVGTDTQYF	TGTGCCAGCAGCCCCCGAGGTGTGGGCACAGATACGCAGTATTTT	TRBV7-9	TRBJ2-3	.	.
CASSGLEMETQYF	TGCGCCAGCAGTGGTCTAGAGATGGAGACCCAGTACTTC	TRBV5-1	TRBJ2-5	.	.
CASSYTGVSNQPQHF	TGTGCCAGCAGCTACACAGGGGTAAGCAATCAGCCCCAGCATTTT	TRBV28	TRBJ1-5	TRBD1	.
CASSFQVDSEKLFF	TGTGCCAGCAGCTTTCAGGTGGACAGTGAAAAACTGTTTTTT	TRBV5-5	TRBJ1-4	.	.
CASSSAGTSGRSTGELFF	TGTGCCAGCAGTTCCGCCGGGACTAGCGGGAGATCTACCGGGGAGCTGTTTTTT	TRBV27	TRBJ2-2	TRBD2	.
CASSPRGGLNNEQFF	TGTGCCAGCAGCCCTAGGGGGGGACTAAACAATGAGCAGTTCTTC	TRBV11-3	TRBJ2-1	.	.
CASLDGGSGANVLTF	TGTGCCAGTCTCGACGGGGGATCTGGGGCCAACGTCCTGACTTTC	TRBV19	TRBJ2-6	.	.
CASSPFQSNTEAFF	TGTGCCAGCTCACCATTTCAGTCGAACACTGAAGCTTTCTTT	TRBV18	TRBJ1-1	.	few
CASSFAGSKEKLFF	TGTGCCAGCAGTTTTGCAGGCAGTAAGGAAAAACTGTTTTTT	TRBV28	TRBJ1-4	.	.
CASSSTRTGGLGGYTF	TGTGCCAGCAGCTCCACGCGGACAGGGGGCTTAGGTGGCTACACCTTC	TRBV5-4	TRBJ1-2	TRBD1	.
CASSSSGQRATEAFF	TGTGCCAGCAGCTCTTCCGGACAGCGAGCCACTGAAGCTTTCTTT	TRBV11-3	TRBJ1-1	.	once
CASSALDSPRGAFF	TGTGCCAGCAGCGCCCTAGACAGCCCCCGCGGGGCTTTCTTT	TRBV7-9	TRBJ1-1	.	.
CASRPGGFYNEQFF	TGTGCCAGCAGACCAGGCGGGTTCTACAATGAGCAGTTCTTC	TRBV11-2	TRBJ2-1	.	.
CSVDGMNTEAFF	TGCAGCGTTGACGGTATGAACACTGAAGCTTTCTTT	TRBV29-1	TRBJ1-1	.	.
CSARWEVEAFF	TGCAGTGCTAGATGGGAGGTGGAAGCTTTCTTT	TRBV20-1	TRBJ1-1	.	once
CASSQADPWTGNTGELFF	TGCGCCAGCAGCCAAGCTGATCCCTGGACTGGGAACACCGGGGAGCTGTTTTTT	TRBV4-1	TRBJ2-2	.	.
CASSLELAGGPSYEQYF	TGTGCCAGCAGCTTAGAACTAGCGGGAGGGCCGTCCTACGAGCAGTACTTC	TRBV13	TRBJ2-7	TRBD2	.
CASSEGESQPQHF	TGTGCCAGTAGTGAGGGGGAGAGTCAGCCCCAGCATTTT	TRBV19	TRBJ1-5	.	.
CAMSGSTDTQYF	TGTGCCATGAGCGGTAGCACAGATACGCAGTATTTT	TRBV10-3	TRBJ2-3	.	.
CASTPGQPSYEQYF	TGCGCCAGCACCCCGGGACAGCCCTCCTACGAGCAGTACTTC	TRBV5-1	TRBJ2-7	TRBD1	.
CASSLQQGANEQFF	TGCGCCAGCAGCCTCCAGCAGGGGGCAAATGAGCAGTTCTTC	TRBV5-1	TRBJ2-1	TRBD1	.
CSVGQAMNTEAFF	TGCAGCGTTGGACAGGCTATGAACACTGAAGCTTTCTTT	TRBV29-1	TRBJ1-1	.	once
CASSLGTSGRDETQYF	TGTGCCAGCAGCTTAGGTACTAGCGGGAGGGATGAGACCCAGTACTTC	TRBV5-5	TRBJ2-5	TRBD2	.
CASSFRSPGVNTQYF	TGTGCCAGCAGTTTTAGATCGCCAGGGGTTAATACGCAGTATTTT	TRBV28	TRBJ2-3	.	.
CASSQSEREGSNEQFF	TGCGCCAGCAGTCAATCTGAGCGGGAGGGCTCCAATGAGCAGTTCTTC	TRBV23-1	TRBJ2-1	TRBD2	.
CASSGGQGSADTQYF	TGTGCCAGCAGCGGGGGTCAGGGATCGGCAGATACGCAGTATTTT	TRBV6-4	TRBJ2-3	.	.
CASESGQGTDTQYF	TGTGCCAGTGAGTCGGGACAGGGCACAGATACGCAGTATTTT	TRBV19	TRBJ2-3	TRBD1	few
CASNSGLNTEAFF	TGTGCCAGCAACTCGGGACTTAACACTGAAGCTTTCTTT	TRBV2	TRBJ1-1	.	.
CASSFGSTYEQYF	TGCGCCAGCAGCTTCGGCAGCACCTACGAGCAGTACTTC	TRBV5-1	TRBJ2-7	.	.
CASRLAGPTGELFF	TGTGCCAGCCGGCTAGCGGGCCCCACCGGGGAGCTGTTTTTT	TRBV6-5	TRBJ2-2	TRBD2	.
CASSLYPLDSYDGYTF	TGTGCCAGCAGTTTATACCCCCTCGACAGTTACGATGGCTACACCTTC	TRBV27	TRBJ1-2	.	.
CASSLGPAGGRSGNEQFF	TGTGCCAGCAGTTTAGGACCGGCGGGAGGTCGGTCCGGCAATGAGCAGTTCTTC	TRBV28	TRBJ2-1	TRBD2	.
CASRLGPGTGLAGPQHF	TGTGCAAGTCGCTTAGGGCCCGGGACAGGCCTAGCGGGGCCCCAGCATTTT	TRBV12-2	TRBJ1-5	.	.